This is a list of T cell receptor beta chains from one sample in a study of CD8 T cells in ankylosing spondylitis. TCRdb reanalysed the 5' RACE reads using MiXCR and keeps one entry per CDR3 protein. The sample includes around 150,000 distinct CDR3 sequences, 18% of them seen just once. Sample: blood, either unsorted or a sorted T cell fraction (not recorded which). The receptor set was obtained from a male donor with ankylosing spondylitis or in good health (not recorded which). The CDR3 runs from the conserved cysteine through the conserved F or W. A D gene is named only where the DNA matches it firmly. Clone size is stated in some rows and not others, as once, few, many or a class when expanded.

size	D	V	J	DNA	CDR3
few	TRBD1	TRBV5-1	TRBJ2-2	TGCGCCAGCAGCTTTGGCGGACAGGGGAACACCGGGGAGCTGTTTTTT	CASSFGGQGNTGELFF
.	TRBD1	TRBV5-5	TRBJ2-3	TGTGCCAGCAGCTTGGTGGTGCGGACAGGGGGCGCAGATACGCAGTATTTT	CASSLVVRTGGADTQYF
few	.	TRBV28	TRBJ2-7	TGTGCCAGCAGTTTAAGCCGGGTTTTCCCCGAGCAGTACTTC	CASSLSRVFPEQYF
.	.	TRBV5-1	TRBJ2-3	TGCGCCAGCAGCTTGGGGGGTGTCACAGATACGCAGTATTTT	CASSLGGVTDTQYF
few	TRBD1	TRBV6-1	TRBJ2-2	TGTGCCAGCCGCCGGGACAGTGCCACCGGGGAGCTGTTTTTT	CASRRDSATGELFF
many	TRBD1	TRBV6-5	TRBJ1-2	TGTGCCAGCAGGGAAACAGGGGACTATGGCTACACCTTC	CASRETGDYGYTF
.	.	TRBV11-2	TRBJ2-3	TGTGCCAGCAGCTTCCCACAGGGAGGATGGCGGGATACGCAGTATTTT	CASSFPQGGWRDTQYF
many	TRBD1	TRBV28	TRBJ1-5	TGTGCCAGCAGCCCGGGCAGGGGGATTGTGTTTAATCAGCCCCAGCATTTT	CASSPGRGIVFNQPQHF
many	.	TRBV2	TRBJ2-5	TGTGCCAGCACGCGGGGTGGAGAGACCCAGTACTTC	CASTRGGETQYF
.	TRBD2	TRBV29-1	TRBJ2-1	TGCAGCGTTGATATGCGGGGGACGTCTGTCAATGAGCAGTTCTTC	CSVDMRGTSVNEQFF
.	.	TRBV30	TRBJ2-2	TGTGCCTGGAGTATTCCCGGGGAGCTGTTTTTT	CAWSIPGELFF
many	TRBD1	TRBV2	TRBJ2-5	TGTGCCAGCAGAGACAGGGTGGGAGAGACCCAGTACTTC	CASRDRVGETQYF
many	.	TRBV4-1	TRBJ1-1	TGCGCCAGCAGCCAAGATCCTCGAAGTTCGAACACTGAAGCTTTCTTT	CASSQDPRSSNTEAFF
few	.	TRBV27	TRBJ2-5	TGTGCCAGCAGACCGTACCAAGAGACCCAGTACTTC	CASRPYQETQYF
.	.	TRBV28	TRBJ2-4	TGTGCCAGCACGCCGAGAGGGACTGTGCTAGTCAAAAACATTCAGTACTTC	CASTPRGTVLVKNIQYF
.	TRBD1	TRBV20-1	TRBJ1-6	TGCAGTGCTAGGGCACAGGGGGCGCGTTCACCCCTCCACTTT	CSARAQGARSPLHF
.	.	TRBV7-1	TRBJ2-1	TGTGCCAGCAGCTCAGGACAGGTCTCCTACAATGAGCAGTTCTTC	CASSSGQVSYNEQFF
.	.	TRBV21-1	TRBJ1-1	TGTGCCAGCAGCAAGGCCAGGGGGCCTGACACTGAAGCTTTCTTT	CASSKARGPDTEAFF
many	TRBD1	TRBV5-1	TRBJ2-5	TGCGCCAGCAGCTCGGACAGGGGCGATCAAGAGACCCAGTACTTC	CASSSDRGDQETQYF
.	.	TRBV29-1	TRBJ2-1	TGCAGCCTTGTGGGAGCTCCTAGCTCCTACAATGAGCAGTTCTTC	CSLVGAPSSYNEQFF
many	TRBD2	TRBV5-1	TRBJ2-1	TGCGCCAGCAGCTTGGAGGGGACTAGCGGGAGTACTCGGCAGTTCTTC	CASSLEGTSGSTRQFF
.	TRBD1	TRBV4-1	TRBJ2-4	TGCGCCAGCAGCCAAGACGACAGGGTGACCAAAAACATTCAGTACTTC	CASSQDDRVTKNIQYF
.	TRBD1	TRBV20-1	TRBJ1-5	TGCAGTGCTAGAGACCAGACAGGGGGATCTAGCAATCAGCCCCAGCATTTT	CSARDQTGGSSNQPQHF
.	.	TRBV5-1	TRBJ2-1	TGCGCCAGCAGCTTGGCATACGCTGAGCAGTTCTTC	CASSLAYAEQFF
many	.	TRBV2	TRBJ1-4	TGTGCCAGCAGTGAAGTTGCGGACAGTGAAAAACTGTTTTTT	CASSEVADSEKLFF
many	.	TRBV29-1	TRBJ2-7	TGCAGCGTTGAATTGCCGGGTTCCTACGAGCAGTACTTC	CSVELPGSYEQYF
.	.	TRBV7-9	TRBJ1-4	TGTGCCAGCAGCTTAGAAGCTACCATCAGTGAAAAACTGTTTTTT	CASSLEATISEKLFF
few	.	TRBV6-6	TRBJ2-2	TGTGCCAGCTGCTTAGGGGTGACCGGGGAGCTGTTTTTT	CASCLGVTGELFF
.	.	TRBV7-2	TRBJ1-5	TGTGCCAGCAGCTTAAGAACGGGTAGCAATCAGCCCCAGCATTTT	CASSLRTGSNQPQHF